This TCR beta chain emerged from a study of blood T cell repertoires in COVID-19. Across the whole study: The analysed material was cDNA or gDNA that came from T cells, B-cell-depleted T cells, or PBMCs.

Here immunoSEQ multiplex PCR was the method, and the copy in TCRdb shows in-frame clones only, minus some. Of a few hundred thousand clones listed, around 84% were seen once; the top ten hold approximately 5%. V was clipped by 5 bases and J by 8 bases, with 15 bases between them. The CDR3 is 13 amino acids. Material for sequencing was PBMCs or T cells enriched from blood (not recorded which). The receptor was isolated from a man aged 35-49 years who had been exposed to COVID-19. The V and J genes are TRBV12-3 or TRBV12-4 and TRBJ1-1; D perhaps matches TRBD1 (6 bases). CDR3 region: CASSRTDKFEAFF. CDR3 in DNA: TGTGCCAGCAGTAGGACAGATAAATTCGAAGCTTTCTTT.